This entry lists 26 T cell receptor beta chains sequenced from one sample in a study of blood T cell repertoires in COVID-19. Some clones are missing from TCRdb's copy, which holds only in-frame ones; the method was immunoSEQ multiplex PCR. The data contain 150,000 to 200,000 clones, about 87% of them singletons. Source material: peripheral blood. The receptors derive from a man aged 60 to 75 with COVID-19, enrolled during active disease.

With respect to this clone: This sample includes further DNA sequences coding for the same CDR3. The J gene is TRBJ1-1, the V gene TRBV7-2, with D hard to call. Germline CDR1 and CDR2: SGHTA and FQGNSA. V shed 1 base and J shed 0 bases, with 6 bases lying between them. The CDR3 has 14 residues. The CDR3 protein is CASSLGQLNTEAFF. The CDR3 nucleotides are TGTGCCAGCAGCTTAGGGCAGTTGAACACTGAAGCTTTCTTT. Drawing the rest from reference TRBV7-2 and TRBJ1-1, the complete variable domain is GAGVSQSPSNKVTEKGKDVELRCDPISGHTALYWYRQSLGQGLEFLIYFQGNSAPDKSGLPSDRFSAERTGGSVSTLTIQRTQQEDSAVYLCASSLGQLNTEAFFGQGTRLTVV.

The chain links TRBV29-1 to TRBJ2-2, with 15 bases fitting TRBD2. The CDR3 runs 16 residues. The J segment lost 8 bases and the V segment lost 1 base, leaving 5 bases of the junction unmatched. Germline loops: CDR1 SQVTM, CDR2 ANQGSEA. CDR3 region: CSVEAGTSGGKGELFF. In DNA form, the CDR3 reads TGCAGCGTTGAAGCCGGGACTAGCGGGGGGAAAGGGGAGCTGTTTTTT.

The rearrangement joins TRBV18 to TRBJ1-1, with D hard to call. V was clipped by 10 bases and J by 3 bases, with 15 bases between them. CDR3 length: 13 amino acids. Germline V gives CDR1 KGHSH, CDR2 LQKENI. CDR3 in amino acids: CATLHGLDTEAFF. The CDR3, as DNA: TGTGCCACCCTCCACGGGTTGGACACTGAAGCTTTCTTT. The full variable domain, its missing parts supplied by reference TRBV18 and TRBJ1-1, is NAGVMQNPRHLVRRRGQEARLRCSPMKGHSHVYWYRQLPEEGLKFMVYLQKENIIDESGMPKERFSAEFPKEGPSILRIQQVVRGDSAAYFCATLHGLDTEAFFGQGTRLTVV.

The J gene is TRBJ1-6, the V gene TRBV19; possible D gene TRBD1, 5 bases. The V end was cut by 5 bases, the J end by 8 bases, with 16 bases between. This CDR3 is 15 amino acids long. Germline values: CDR1 LNHDA, CDR2 SQIVND (reference sequence). The CDR3: CASSLGRGVDSPLHF. The CDR3 DNA sequence: TGTGCCAGTAGTTTGGGGAGGGGTGTCGATTCACCCCTCCACTTT.

This rearrangement joins TRBV28 to TRBJ1-2; 7 nucleotides line up with TRBD1. V dropped 6 bases and J dropped 4; count of bases not matched to a gene: 14. Germline assignment: CDR1 MDHEN and CDR2 SYDVKM. The CDR3 loop spans 16 amino acids. This CDR3 is CASSPGQRPPIYGYTF. The CDR3 DNA sequence: TGTGCCAGCAGCCCGGGACAGCGACCTCCTATCTATGGCTACACCTTC.

V gene TRBV19 combines with J gene TRBJ1-4; 7 bases map to TRBD1. CDR1 is LNHDA and CDR2 is SQIVND in the germline V gene (reference sequence). The V and J ends lost 2 bases and 6 bases, in that order; junction bases with no gene match: 3. The CDR3 covers 14 residues. The CDR3 bases are TGTGCCAGTAGTATACAGGGGGGAGATGAAAAACTGTTTTTT. The encoded protein is CASSIQGGDEKLFF.

The chain is built from TRBV4-3 and TRBJ1-2; D is perhaps TRBD1 (5 bases). From germline, CDR1 is LGHNA and CDR2 YSLEER. Trimming stripped 3 bases from V and 4 bases from J, with 12 bases between. This CDR3 spans 14 amino acids. The chain's CDR3 is CASSQDQGTYGYTF. Here the CDR3 DNA reads TGCGCCAGCAGCCAGGATCAGGGAACCTATGGCTACACCTTC.

The V gene is TRBV25-1, the J gene TRBJ2-5; D not resolved. The length of the CDR3 is 13 residues. Looked up from germline, CDR1 is MGHDK and CDR2 is SYGVNS. V shed 5 bases and J shed 4 bases, with 11 bases lying between them. CDR3 loop: CASSKLGRETQYF. CDR3 DNA: TGTGCCAGCAGTAAATTGGGCCGAGAGACCCAGTACTTC.

This clone turned up a few times. V usage is TRBV18 and J usage is TRBJ1-2, with 9 positions matching TRBD1. The junction had 5 bases not matched to a gene; V was cut back by 3 bases and J by 3 bases. There are 15 residues in the CDR3. Per germline, CDR1 KGHSH and CDR2 LQKENI. CDR3 sequence: CASSPPGQGYYGYTF. The CDR3 DNA follows: TGTGCCAGCTCACCTCCGGGACAGGGATACTATGGCTACACCTTC. Based on the CDR3 plus reference TRBV18 and TRBJ1-2, the full variable domain is NAGVMQNPRHLVRRRGQEARLRCSPMKGHSHVYWYRQLPEEGLKFMVYLQKENIIDESGMPKERFSAEFPKEGPSILRIQQVVRGDSAAYFCASSPPGQGYYGYTFGSGTRLTVV.

In nucleotides, the CDR3 is TGTGCCAGCAGTTTCGGGGACAGAAAGAACACTGAAGCTTTCTTT. Translation: CASSFGDRKNTEAFF. The chain combines TRBV28 with TRBJ1-1; 7 nucleotides agree with TRBD1. The germline gives CDR1 MDHEN, CDR2 SYDVKM. CDR3 length equals 15 residues. With V trimmed by 3 bases and J by 1 base, 5 bases remained unmatched. Full variable domain (remainder filled in from reference TRBV28 and TRBJ1-1): DVKVTQSSRYLVKRTGEKVFLECVQDMDHENMFWYRQDPGLGLRLIYFSYDVKMKEKGDIPEGYSVSREKKERFSLILESASTNQTSMYLCASSFGDRKNTEAFFGQGTRLTVV.

This clone was seen only a few times. The V call is TRBV19, the J call TRBJ1-4; D is perhaps TRBD1 (5 bases). Germline CDR1 reads LNHDA; CDR2 reads SQIVND (reference sequence). V lost 4 bases, J lost 6 bases, and 12 bases lay in between. CDR3 size: 14 residues. The CDR3 protein is CASSTTVTDEKLFF. The CDR3 coding sequence is TGTGCCAGTAGTACGACAGTCACGGATGAAAAACTGTTTTTT.

As regards this clone: Other nucleotide sequences in the sample specify the same CDR3. The V and J genes are TRBV30 and TRBJ1-1; 7 nucleotides line up with TRBD1. From germline, CDR1 is GTSNPN and CDR2 SVGIG (reference sequence). V was clipped by 4 bases and J by 2 bases; unmatched bases: 4. The CDR3 covers 13 residues. The CDR3 nucleotides read TGTGCCTGGACCCGACAGGGAAACACTGAAGCTTTCTTT. Encoded protein: CAWTRQGNTEAFF.

This clone was found once. The chain carries TRBV3-1 (or the pseudogene TRBV3-2) and TRBJ2-5; D possibly corresponds to TRBD2 (5 bases). The CDR3 runs 14 residues. Germline CDR1 is LGHDT and CDR2 is YNNKEL (reference sequence). The V end lost 0 bases, the J end lost 5 bases, and 10 bases lay between the germline ends. The CDR3 region is CASSQELVEETQYF. DNA of the CDR3: TGTGCCAGCAGCCAAGAACTAGTCGAGGAGACCCAGTACTTC.

J is TRBJ1-5 and V is TRBV7-2; TRBD1 aligns across 8 bases. The germline gives CDR1 SGHTA, CDR2 FQGNSA. This CDR3 has 17 residues. V lost 5 bases to trimming and J lost 6 bases; unmatched junction nucleotides: 15. In DNA form, the CDR3 reads TGTGCCAGCAGCCCGTTTCCAGGGGGCGGATCTCGTCAGCCCCAGCATTTT. Amino acids: CASSPFPGGGSRQPQHF.

This clone has only one observation. The chain is built from TRBV2 and TRBJ2-7, with 7 bases identical to TRBD1. The CDR3 has 15 residues. V was pared by 2 bases and J by 3 bases, with 7 bases of the junction left unmatched. In germline, CDR1 is SNHLY, CDR2 FYNNEI. CDR3 residues: CASSERGGHFYEQYF. The CDR3 DNA reads as TGTGCCAGCAGTGAACGAGGGGGCCATTTCTACGAGCAGTACTTC.

The V call is TRBV6-4, the J call TRBJ2-2; 9 bases agree with TRBD1. The CDR3 is made up of 14 amino acids. The V segment lost 4 bases and the J segment 7 bases; nucleotides outside the gene matches: 4. The germline gives CDR1 MRHNA, CDR2 SNTAGT. This chain's CDR3 is CASSALGQGGELFF. CDR3 DNA: TGTGCCAGCAGTGCCCTGGGACAGGGCGGGGAGCTGTTTTTT.

The rearrangement uses TRBV21-1 and TRBJ1-2. TRBV21-1 corresponds to a pseudogene. This CDR3 spans 14 amino acids. CDR3 sequence: CASRYRQSPGGYTF. The CDR3 nucleotides read TGTGCCAGCAGGTATCGGCAGTCCCCGGGGGGCTACACCTTC.

The V gene is TRBV27, the J gene TRBJ1-6, with D unclear. CDR1 is MNHEY, CDR2 SMNVEV, per germline (reference sequence). The CDR3 covers 14 residues. V dropped 3 bases and J dropped 5 bases, with 8 bases sitting between them. The CDR3 here is CASSFEGNNSPLHF. The CDR3 DNA is TGTGCCAGCAGTTTTGAGGGTAATAATTCACCCCTCCACTTT.

J is TRBJ2-1 and V is TRBV19, with D possibly TRBD2 on 6 matching bases. Trimming took off 5 bases at V and 10 bases at J, with 15 bases between the two ends. Looked up from germline, CDR1 is LNHDA and CDR2 is SQIVND (reference sequence). There are 13 residues in the CDR3. CDR3: CASSPEGLAEQFF. CDR3 in DNA: TGTGCCAGTAGTCCCGAGGGGCTAGCGGAGCAGTTCTTC.

This sequence joins TRBV5-1 and TRBJ1-1, with 7 nucleotides matching TRBD1. This CDR3 has 14 amino acids. Germline values: CDR1 SGHRS, CDR2 YFSETQ. The V gene end was trimmed by 1 base and the J gene end by 4 bases; junction bases not matched to a gene: 4. The DNA of the CDR3 is TGCGCCAGCAGCTTGAATACAGGGGCCACTGAAGCTTTCTTT. Amino acids: CASSLNTGATEAFF. The full variable domain, completed using reference TRBV5-1 and TRBJ1-1, is KAGVTQTPRYLIKTRGQQVTLSCSPISGHRSVSWYQQTPGQGLQFLFEYFSETQRNKGNFPGRFSGRQFSNSRSEMNVSTLELGDSALYLCASSLNTGATEAFFGQGTRLTVV.

The chain has TRBV1 and TRBJ1-2; the table calls TRBD1, which could not be checked here. TRBV1 is noted as a pseudogene. The CDR3 totals 14 residues. CDR3 in amino acids: CTSLSMAGFRGYTF. In nucleotides, the CDR3 is TGCACCAGCCTCAGCATGGCAGGGTTTCGTGGCTACACCTTC.

This clone was found a few times. The chain links TRBV18 to TRBJ1-4; the match to TRBD1 covers 9 bases. Germline assignment: CDR1 KGHSH and CDR2 LQKENI. The CDR3 extends over 19 amino acids. The J segment lost 0 bases and the V segment lost 3 bases, leaving 11 bases of the junction unmatched. The CDR3 spells CASSPNRGLAQATNEKLFF. The CDR3 DNA reads TGTGCCAGCTCACCGAACAGGGGGCTGGCCCAAGCAACTAATGAAAAACTGTTTTTT.

The rearrangement uses TRBV18 and TRBJ1-2, with TRBD1 identical over 7 bases. The length of the CDR3 is 13 residues. The germline V gene encodes CDR1 KGHSH and CDR2 LQKENI. V gave up 1 base and J gave up 6 bases; unmatched junction bases: 2. The CDR3 protein is CASSPRQGDGYTF. The DNA for the CDR3 is TGTGCCAGCTCACCACGACAGGGTGATGGCTACACCTTC.

The V call is TRBV7-2, the J call TRBJ2-7; tentative D call: TRBD1 (6 bases). The germline V gene has CDR1 SGHTA and CDR2 FQGNSA. This CDR3 is 14 amino acids long. V was trimmed by 5 bases and J by 1 base, leaving 12 bases between them. The CDR3 bases are TGTGCCAGCAGCAACACGGGACAATCCTACGAGCAGTACTTC. Residues: CASSNTGQSYEQYF. Filled out from reference TRBV7-2 and TRBJ2-7, the complete variable domain reads GAGVSQSPSNKVTEKGKDVELRCDPISGHTALYWYRQSLGQGLEFLIYFQGNSAPDKSGLPSDRFSAERTGGSVSTLTIQRTQQEDSAVYLCASSNTGQSYEQYFGPGTRLTVT.

DNA for the CDR3: TGTGCCAGCAGCCCGACAGGATCCTCTGGAAACACCATATATTTT. Its protein product is CASSPTGSSGNTIYF. The chain is built from TRBV7-2 and TRBJ1-3, with D perhaps TRBD1 (6 bases). CDR1 SGHTA and CDR2 FQGNSA come from the germline V gene. The CDR3 spans 15 residues. The germline V and J ends were trimmed by 5 bases and 0 bases, with 11 bases remaining between them.

The chain combines TRBV5-4 with TRBJ1-4, with TRBD1 identical over 7 bases. The CDR3 runs to 16 residues. The germline V gene encodes CDR1 SGHNT and CDR2 YYREEE (reference sequence). V lost 3 bases and J lost 2; bases outside the gene matches: 7. This CDR3 is CASSSRGRGTNEKLFF. The CDR3 DNA reads TGTGCCAGCAGCTCGAGGGGGCGCGGTACTAATGAAAAACTGTTTTTT.